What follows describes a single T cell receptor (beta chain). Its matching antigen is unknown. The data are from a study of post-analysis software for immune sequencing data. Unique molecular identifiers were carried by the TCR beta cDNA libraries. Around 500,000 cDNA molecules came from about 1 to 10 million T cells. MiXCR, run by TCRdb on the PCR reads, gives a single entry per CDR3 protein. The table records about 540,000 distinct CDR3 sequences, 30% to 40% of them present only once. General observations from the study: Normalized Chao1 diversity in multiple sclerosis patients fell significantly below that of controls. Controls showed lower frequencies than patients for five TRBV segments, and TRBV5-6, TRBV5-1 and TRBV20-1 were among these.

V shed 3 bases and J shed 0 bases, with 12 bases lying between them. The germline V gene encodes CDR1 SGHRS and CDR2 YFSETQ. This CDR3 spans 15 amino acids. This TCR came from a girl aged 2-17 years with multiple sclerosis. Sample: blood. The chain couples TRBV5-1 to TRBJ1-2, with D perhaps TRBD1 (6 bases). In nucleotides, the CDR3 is TGCGCCAGCAGCTATGGACAGACTTCTAACTATGGCTACACCTTC. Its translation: CASSYGQTSNYGYTF.